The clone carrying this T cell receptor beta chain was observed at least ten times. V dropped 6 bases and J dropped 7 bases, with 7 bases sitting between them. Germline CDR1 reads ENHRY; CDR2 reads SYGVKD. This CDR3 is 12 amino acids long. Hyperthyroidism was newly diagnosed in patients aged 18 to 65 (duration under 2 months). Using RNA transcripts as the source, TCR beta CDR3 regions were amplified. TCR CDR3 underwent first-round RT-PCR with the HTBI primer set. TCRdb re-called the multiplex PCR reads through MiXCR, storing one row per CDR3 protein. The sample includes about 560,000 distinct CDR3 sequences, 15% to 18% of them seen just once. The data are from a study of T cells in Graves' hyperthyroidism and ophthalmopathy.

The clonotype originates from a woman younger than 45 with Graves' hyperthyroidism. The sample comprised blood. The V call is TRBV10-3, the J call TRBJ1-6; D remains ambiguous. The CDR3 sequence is CAISAGNSPLHF. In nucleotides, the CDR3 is TGTGCCATCAGCGCCGGGAATTCACCCCTCCACTTT.